This passage covers 14 T cell receptor beta chains from one sample sequenced in a study of shared clonotypes between healthy human individuals. TCRdb keeps only in-frame clones here, not all; method: immunoSEQ multiplex PCR. The data show some 2.4 million clones, with approximately 94% seen just once and approximately 0.36% held by the top ten. Sequencing was carried out using naive CD4+ T cells from PBMCs. The subset is: CD45RA+ positively selected. The receptor source for this set is a man younger than 35 in good health. Some clones in this sample may be carry-over from other donors' samples.

V and J are TRBV7-2 and TRBJ1-2, with unresolved D. The CDR3 spans 14 residues. Trimming stripped 0 bases from V and 2 bases from J, with 7 bases between. CDR1 SGHTA and CDR2 FQGNSA come from the germline V gene. Written as DNA, the CDR3 is TGTGCCAGCAGCTTAGCCCCCCAGAACTATGGCTACACCTTC. Amino acid sequence: CASSLAPQNYGYTF.

This CDR3 reads CATSPSRTNEKLFF. The CDR3 region has the DNA TGTGCCACCAGCCCCAGCCGAACTAATGAAAAACTGTTTTTT. The V gene is TRBV15, the J gene TRBJ1-4; the D is unclear. The CDR3 runs to 14 residues. Per germline, CDR1 LNHNV and CDR2 YYDKDF (reference sequence). Trimming stripped 5 bases from V and 1 base from J, with 8 bases between. The whole variable domain, filled in from reference TRBV15 and TRBJ1-4, reads DAMVIQNPRYQVTQFGKPVTLSCSQTLNHNVMYWYQQKSSQAPKLLFHYYDKDFNNEADTPDNFQSRRPNTSFCFLDIRSPGLGDTAMYLCATSPSRTNEKLFFGSGTQLSVL.

This chain uses TRBV5-1 with TRBJ2-2; 7 bases line up with TRBD1. V lost 5 bases and J lost 6; bases outside the gene matches: 10. The CDR3 spans 15 residues. Germline V lookup: CDR1 SGHRS, CDR2 YFSETQ. CDR3 nucleotides: TGCGCCAGCAGGTACCGGGACAGACCCCCCGGGGAGCTGTTTTTT. Amino acids: CASRYRDRPPGELFF.

The chain combines TRBV29-1 with TRBJ2-7; no clear D gene. Looked up from germline, CDR1 is SQVTM and CDR2 is ANQGSEA. The CDR3 is made up of 12 amino acids. Trimming removed 4 bases from V and 6 bases from J, with 13 bases in between. CDR3 residues: CSVVVSPSEQYF. CDR3 in DNA: TGCAGCGTTGTGGTAAGCCCCTCCGAGCAGTACTTC.

Remarks on this clone: Within the sample, other DNA sequences also encode this same CDR3. The chain recombines TRBV2 with TRBJ1-2; no firm D call. The CDR3 covers 10 residues. V was cut by 2 bases and J by 8 bases, with 3 bases left in between. Germline assignment: CDR1 SNHLY and CDR2 FYNNEI. CDR3 amino acids: CASSEYGYTF. CDR3 in DNA: TGTGCCAGCAGTGAATACGGCTACACCTTC.

With regard to this clone: This sample includes further DNA sequences coding for the same CDR3. The genes are TRBV5-1 and TRBJ2-3; D remains ambiguous. The CDR3 runs 14 residues. Deletions cut 0 bases from V and 0 bases from J, with 5 bases between. Germline-derived CDR1 and CDR2 are SGHRS and YFSETQ. The CDR3 sequence is CASSLGQSTDTQYF. The DNA for the CDR3 is TGCGCCAGCAGCTTGGGCCAGAGCACAGATACGCAGTATTTT.

This chain links TRBV7-9 with TRBJ1-1, with D possibly matching TRBD1 (5 bases). V shed 5 bases and J shed 0 bases, with 13 bases lying between them. Germline CDR1 is SEHNR and CDR2 is FQNEAQ (reference sequence). CDR3 length equals 15 residues. Here the CDR3 reads CASSQGLQVNTEAFF. Written as DNA, the CDR3 is TGTGCCAGCAGCCAGGGCCTTCAAGTGAACACTGAAGCTTTCTTT.

V gene TRBV5-4 combines with J gene TRBJ1-2; D not resolved. Per the germline V gene, CDR1 is SGHNT and CDR2 is YYREEE (reference sequence). Trimming left V 1 base short and J 2 bases short, with 12 bases between. The CDR3 extends over 15 amino acids. This CDR3 reads CASSLSPSINYGYTF. CDR3 nucleotide sequence: TGTGCCAGCAGCTTGTCCCCCTCCATAAACTATGGCTACACCTTC.

V is TRBV7-2 and J is TRBJ1-3; possible D gene TRBD1, 6 bases. Germline V lookup: CDR1 SGHTA, CDR2 FQGNSA. Trimming removed 3 bases from V and 2 bases from J, with 14 bases in between. The CDR3 runs to 16 residues. CDR3 loop: CASSLGAAPTGNTIYF. The DNA of the CDR3 is TGTGCCAGCAGCTTGGGGGCTGCCCCAACTGGAAACACCATATATTTT.

This chain connects TRBV28 to TRBJ2-1, with 9 positions matching TRBD2. Germline loops: CDR1 MDHEN, CDR2 SYDVKM. The CDR3 is 15 amino acids. The ends lost 8 bases at V and 0 bases at J; junction bases unmatched: 5. The CDR3 DNA reads TGTGCCAGCGGGGATAGCGGGAGCTCCTACAATGAGCAGTTCTTC. Encoded protein: CASGDSGSSYNEQFF.

This chain links TRBV12-1 with TRBJ2-7; the table's D call, TRBD2, has no DNA check behind it. TRBV12-1 is marked as a pseudogene. This CDR3 is 15 amino acids long. CDR3 in DNA: TGTGCCAGCAGCTTTGAACCGAGACTAGCCCACGAGCAGTACTTC. Translation: CASSFEPRLAHEQYF.

CDR3 bases: TGTGCCAGCACCGTACCGGACAGGGCCTATGGCTACACCTTC. It yields the protein CASTVPDRAYGYTF. V gene TRBV6-1 combines with J gene TRBJ1-2; 8 bases align to TRBD1. The germline CDR1 and CDR2 sequences are MNHNS and SASEGT. This CDR3 spans 14 amino acids. V lost 7 bases to trimming and J lost 4 bases; unmatched junction nucleotides: 8.

This chain's CDR3 is CATSRDVSIAQDTQYF. The CDR3 nucleotides are TGTGCCACCAGCAGAGATGTGTCCATAGCTCAGGATACGCAGTATTTT. The rearrangement links TRBV15 to TRBJ2-3; D ambiguous. The CDR3 is made up of 16 amino acids. Germline values: CDR1 LNHNV, CDR2 YYDKDF (reference sequence). V gave up 0 bases and J gave up 6 bases, with 16 bases separating them.

V and J are TRBV6-1 and TRBJ2-5; 8 bases match TRBD2. V was pared by 2 bases and J by 0 bases, with 5 bases of the junction left unmatched. This CDR3 is built from 16 residues. Germline CDR1 reads MNHNS; CDR2 reads SASEGT. The CDR3 sequence: CASSELASGYQETQYF. CDR3 bases: TGTGCCAGCAGTGAATTGGCTAGCGGGTACCAAGAGACCCAGTACTTC.